These 25 T cell receptor beta chains came from one sample sequenced in a study of cytomegalovirus exposure and HLA in healthy donors. PCR primers comprised 60 Vbeta and 13 Jbeta primers. The data were produced by immunoSEQ multiplex PCR, yet TCRdb's version contains in-frame clones alone and is incomplete. The sample records 100,000 to 150,000 clones, around four fifths being singletons. Material for sequencing was PBMCs. These receptors were taken from a boy aged 5 to 17 in good health and CMV-seronegative.

CDR3 in DNA: TGTGCCAGCAGGGAGCGCCCGATCACCGGGGAGCTGTTTTTT. It is translated as CASRERPITGELFF. The chain recombines TRBV6-5 with TRBJ2-2; D not resolved. From germline, CDR1 is MNHEY and CDR2 SVGAGI. V was cut by 6 bases and J by 4 bases, with 12 bases left in between. The CDR3 runs to 14 residues.

This rearrangement joins TRBV5-4 to TRBJ2-1; D unclear. Per the germline V gene, CDR1 is SGHNT and CDR2 is YYREEE (reference sequence). V lost 1 base, J lost 9 bases, and 11 bases lay in between. This CDR3 comprises 13 residues. The CDR3 spells CASSLRGLSEQFF. CDR3 DNA: TGTGCCAGCAGCTTGAGAGGCCTTTCTGAGCAGTTCTTC. The full variable domain, rest sourced from reference TRBV5-4 and TRBJ2-1, is ETGVTQSPTHLIKTRGQQVTLRCSSQSGHNTVSWYQQALGQGPQFIFQYYREEENGRGNFPPRFSGLQFPNYSSELNVNALELDDSALYLCASSLRGLSEQFFGPGTRLTVL.

In this sample, this clone turned up a few times. V is TRBV5-1 and J is TRBJ1-1; TRBD1 is a possible D gene (5 bases). This CDR3 has 14 amino acids. V was clipped by 0 bases and J by 4 bases, with 10 bases between them. The germline V gene encodes CDR1 SGHRS and CDR2 YFSETQ. CDR3 bases: TGCGCCAGCAGCTTGGGGGCGGGGGTCACTGAAGCTTTCTTT. This sequence encodes CASSLGAGVTEAFF.

This clone was seen a few times. The same CDR3 can be traced to other DNA sequences in this sample. V gene TRBV27 combines with J gene TRBJ2-1, with 11 nucleotides matching TRBD2. Germline CDR1 is MNHEY and CDR2 is SMNVEV (reference sequence). V lost 1 base and J lost 7; bases outside the gene matches: 0. CDR3 size: 14 residues. CDR3 sequence (DNA): TGTGCCAGCAGTTTATTAGCGGGAGGGAATGAGCAGTTCTTC. It is translated as CASSLLAGGNEQFF.

About this clone: The junction departs from germline at one end; a sequencing error may be responsible. The chain joins TRBV6-1 to TRBJ2-7; a weak D match, TRBD2 (6 bases). The CDR3 extends over 12 amino acids. Germline V gives CDR1 MNHNS, CDR2 SASEGT. Here the CDR3 reads CASREGLLADNF. The CDR3 nucleotides read TGTGCCAGCAGGGAGGGGTTGCTAGCAGATAACTTC.

This clone was recorded a few times. This chain connects TRBV5-1 to TRBJ2-5; D unresolved. Between the trimmed V and J ends, which lost 2 bases and 5 bases, there was a span of 16 bases. In germline, CDR1 is SGHRS, CDR2 YFSETQ. This CDR3 comprises 15 residues. CDR3 coding DNA: TGCGCCAGCAGCTTTGAGCCGGCGGCTGGGGAGACCCAGTACTTC. Translated: CASSFEPAAGETQYF. Full variable domain (remainder filled in from reference TRBV5-1 and TRBJ2-5): KAGVTQTPRYLIKTRGQQVTLSCSPISGHRSVSWYQQTPGQGLQFLFEYFSETQRNKGNFPGRFSGRQFSNSRSEMNVSTLELGDSALYLCASSFEPAAGETQYFGPGTRLLVL.

V gene TRBV30 combines with J gene TRBJ1-1; no definite D call. Trimming took off 6 bases at V and 3 bases at J, with 8 bases between the two ends. Germline CDR1 and CDR2: GTSNPN and SVGIG (reference sequence). This CDR3 contains 11 residues. CDR3 sequence reads: CACLGYTEAFF. CDR3 bases: TGTGCCTGCCTCGGGTACACTGAAGCTTTCTTT.

The genes are TRBV27 and TRBJ2-2; the match to TRBD1 covers 7 bases. V was clipped by 5 bases and J by 6 bases; unmatched bases: 6. The CDR3 consists of 14 residues. Per the germline V gene, CDR1 is MNHEY and CDR2 is SMNVEV (reference sequence). The CDR3 DNA sequence: TGTGCCAGCAGTGGGACAGACAGACCCGGGGAGCTGTTTTTT. It specifies CASSGTDRPGELFF.

This chain uses TRBV11-1 with TRBJ2-3, with a tentative D call TRBD1 (5 bases). Germline CDR1 reads SGHAT; CDR2 reads FQDESV (reference sequence). V was trimmed by 5 bases and J by 4 bases, leaving 7 bases between them. The CDR3 has 12 residues. CDR3 bases: TGTGCCAGCAGCCAGGGTTCAGATACGCAGTATTTT. The encoded protein is CASSQGSDTQYF. The whole variable domain, remainder taken from reference TRBV11-1 and TRBJ2-3, is EAEVAQSPRYKITEKSQAVAFWCDPISGHATLYWYRQILGQGPELLVQFQDESVVDDSQLPKDRFSAERLKGVDSTLKIQPAELGDSAMYLCASSQGSDTQYFGPGTRLTVL.

The chain joins TRBV29-1 to TRBJ1-2; 8 bases agree with TRBD1. V dropped 3 bases and J dropped 5; count of bases not matched to a gene: 8. CDR1 is SQVTM and CDR2 is ANQGSEA in the germline V gene. The CDR3 length is 14 residues. The CDR3 DNA follows: TGCAGCGTTGAGAAGGACAGGGTTCCTTATGGCTACACCTTC. Protein sequence: CSVEKDRVPYGYTF.

This clone was observed a handful of times. The CDR3 sequence: CASSLSGGGGNQPQHF. The CDR3 region has the DNA TGTGCCAGCAGCTTAAGCGGAGGGGGCGGGAATCAGCCCCAGCATTTT. This chain uses TRBV7-9 with TRBJ1-5; 7 bases are shared with TRBD1. The CDR3 runs 16 residues. In germline, CDR1 is SEHNR, CDR2 FQNEAQ (reference sequence). J was trimmed by 4 bases and V by 2 bases; bases with no gene match: 8.

V is TRBV19 and J is TRBJ2-7; tentative D call: TRBD1 (5 bases). Germline CDR1 reads LNHDA; CDR2 reads SQIVND (reference sequence). V was shortened by 6 bases and J by 4 bases, with 10 bases between the two germline ends. This CDR3 contains 12 residues. Here the CDR3 DNA reads TGTGCCAGTAGCAACAGGCTGTACGAGCAGTACTTC. This translates into CASSNRLYEQYF.

This sequence joins TRBV6-1 and TRBJ2-3; tentatively, D is TRBD2 (5 bases). V shed 11 bases and J shed 0 bases, with 15 bases lying between them. The CDR3 runs 14 residues. CDR1 is MNHNS and CDR2 is SASEGT in the germline V gene. The CDR3 nucleotides read TGTGCCTCCCACACAGCGGACAGCACAGATACGCAGTATTTT. Amino acids: CASHTADSTDTQYF.

V is TRBV30 and J is TRBJ2-7; D is possibly TRBD2 (6 bases). V was cut by 7 bases and J by 0 bases, with 13 bases left in between. The CDR3 is made up of 13 amino acids. CDR1 is GTSNPN and CDR2 is SVGIG in the germline V gene (reference sequence). The CDR3 is CASRTTRSYEQYF. For the CDR3, the DNA is TGTGCCTCTCGGACTACCCGCTCCTACGAGCAGTACTTC. Complete variable domain (other parts from reference TRBV30 and TRBJ2-7): SQTIHQWPATLVQPVGSPLSLECTVEGTSNPNLYWYRQAAGRGLQLLFYSVGIGQISSEVPQNLSASRPQDRQFILSSKKLLLSDSGFYLCASRTTRSYEQYFGPGTRLTVT.

DNA for the CDR3: TGTGCCAGCAGCTTATTTGCGGAAGCTTTCTTT. This codes for CASSLFAEAFF. J is TRBJ1-1 and V is TRBV11-3, with unresolved D. Germline V gene lookup returns CDR1 SGHNT and CDR2 YENEEA. CDR3 length equals 11 residues. The V gene lost 2 bases and the J gene lost 8 bases, with 6 bases spanning the gap. Full variable domain (outside the CDR3, taken from reference TRBV11-3 and TRBJ1-1): EAGVVQSPRYKIIEKKQPVAFWCNPISGHNTLYWYLQNLGQGPELLIRYENEEAVDDSQLPKDRFSAERLKGVDSTLKIQPAELGDSAVYLCASSLFAEAFFGQGTRLTVV.

This clone was seen a handful of times. The DNA of the CDR3 is TGTGCCAGCAGCTCGACTAGCGGGAGATCTACAGATACGCAGTATTTT. This gives the protein CASSSTSGRSTDTQYF. The rearrangement uses TRBV13 and TRBJ2-3; 12 bases are a match to TRBD2. V lost 4 bases, J lost 3 bases, and 5 bases stayed unmatched. Germline V gene sequence: CDR1 PRHDT, CDR2 FYEKMQ (reference sequence). This CDR3 contains 16 residues.

The chain couples TRBV29-1 to TRBJ2-3; D might be TRBD1 (6 bases). Trimming left V 4 bases short and J 0 bases short, with 11 bases between. Looked up from germline, CDR1 is SQVTM and CDR2 is ANQGSEA. This CDR3 contains 14 residues. CDR3 nucleotide sequence: TGCAGCGTTGTTAGCACAGGGAGCACAGATACGCAGTATTTT. This sequence encodes CSVVSTGSTDTQYF.

The rearrangement uses TRBV5-1 and TRBJ2-5; 13 bases map to TRBD2. V was pared by 4 bases and J by 5 bases, with 2 bases of the junction left unmatched. The germline V gene has CDR1 SGHRS and CDR2 YFSETQ. The CDR3 consists of 14 residues. The CDR3 DNA sequence: TGCGCCAGCAGCCCGGGACTAGCGGGGGAGACCCAGTACTTC. Amino acids: CASSPGLAGETQYF.

The V and J genes are TRBV4-2 and TRBJ2-3; D gene uncertain. Per germline, CDR1 LGHNA and CDR2 YNFKEQ. Trimming stripped 0 bases from V and 4 bases from J, with 11 bases between. The CDR3 length is 15 residues. The CDR3 is CASSQDFSEPDTQYF. The CDR3 bases are TGTGCCAGCAGCCAAGATTTTTCGGAGCCAGATACGCAGTATTTT.

The V call is TRBV11-3, the J call TRBJ2-1; D uncertain. The CDR3 extends over 11 amino acids. V was trimmed by 4 bases and J by 10 bases, leaving 8 bases between them. Germline CDR1 and CDR2: SGHNT and YENEEA. CDR3 sequence: CASSYSSEQFF. CDR3 bases: TGTGCCAGCAGCTATAGCAGCGAGCAGTTCTTC.

The J gene is TRBJ2-5, the V gene TRBV6-5, with D unresolved. CDR1 is MNHEY and CDR2 is SVGAGI in the germline V gene. This CDR3 has 14 amino acids. V dropped 6 bases and J dropped 4 bases, with 15 bases sitting between them. As DNA, the CDR3 is TGTGCCAGCAGATCTAACGAGGAGAGAGAGACCCAGTACTTC. Protein sequence: CASRSNEERETQYF.

The V call is TRBV25-1, the J call TRBJ2-5, with a weak D call TRBD2 (6 bases). CDR3 size: 15 residues. V shed 7 bases and J shed 1 base, with 16 bases lying between them. Germline V CDR1 and CDR2: MGHDK, SYGVNS. This CDR3 reads CASTLGTLGQETQYF. The CDR3 nucleotides read TGTGCCAGCACCCTGGGGACTTTAGGCCAAGAGACCCAGTACTTC. Together with reference TRBV25-1 and TRBJ2-5, the CDR3 gives the full variable domain: EADIYQTPRYLVIGTGKKITLECSQTMGHDKMYWYQQDPGMELHLIHYSYGVNSTEKGDLSSESTVSRIRTEHFPLTLESARPSHTSQYLCASTLGTLGQETQYFGPGTRLLVL.

The V gene is TRBV6-5, the J gene TRBJ2-1; 8 positions agree with TRBD1. V lost 6 bases, J lost 6 bases, and 4 bases stayed unmatched. Germline V gives CDR1 MNHEY, CDR2 SVGAGI. The CDR3 extends over 13 amino acids. The CDR3 DNA sequence: TGTGCCAGCAGCCCTACAGGGGGCAATGAGCAGTTCTTC. Translation: CASSPTGGNEQFF.

V usage is TRBV14 and J usage is TRBJ1-1; 8 bases line up with TRBD1. Looked up from germline, CDR1 is SGHDN and CDR2 is FVKESK. The length of the CDR3 is 14 residues. V shed 3 bases and J 3 bases; nucleotides not matched to a gene: 3. CDR3 sequence: CASSHLQGDTEAFF. CDR3 nucleotide sequence: TGTGCCAGCAGCCACTTACAGGGGGACACTGAAGCTTTCTTT.

This chain connects TRBV4-3 to TRBJ2-1; D remains ambiguous. Germline V gives CDR1 LGHNA, CDR2 YSLEER. CDR3 length equals 13 residues. Trimming took off 0 bases at V and 5 bases at J, with 5 bases between the two ends. The CDR3 DNA sequence: TGCGCCAGCAGCCAAGATCATCACAATGAGCAGTTCTTC. Its protein is CASSQDHHNEQFF.